A selection of T cell receptor beta chains follows, all from one sample in a study of blood T cell repertoires in COVID-19. Profiled with immunoSEQ multiplex PCR; TCRdb holds only in-frame clones, not every one. The sample lists over 150,000 clones; 80% to 90% were seen once. The sequencing input was peripheral blood. The receptors originated from a man between 50 and 59 years old with active or convalescent COVID-19. CDR3s include the opening cysteine and the closing phenylalanine or tryptophan. The D gene is left open where the match is weak.

>TRBJ2-5|TRBD1|15|TRBV6-6
TGTGCCAGCATCCCTTCCGGGACAGGGGAAGGGACCCAGTACTTC
CASIPSGTGEGTQYF
>TRBJ2-3|NA|16|TRBV15
TGTGCCACCAGCCTGGGGGGACTTCGCTTCACAGATACGCAGTATTTT
CATSLGGLRFTDTQYF
>TRBJ2-5|NA|14|TRBV27
TGTGCCAGCAGTCTCTCAGGCCCACGAGAGACCCAGTACTTC
CASSLSGPRETQYF
>TRBJ2-5|NA|15|TRBV28
TGTGCCAGCAGTGAGTACAGGAATTTTAAGGAGACCCAGTACTTC
CASSEYRNFKETQYF
>TRBJ1-3|TRBD1|16|TRBV9
TGTGCCAGCAGCGGACCTCAGGGGGCGCCTGGAAACACCATATATTTT
CASSGPQGAPGNTIYF
>TRBJ2-3|TRBD2|16|TRBV25-1
TGTGCCAGCAGTGACCATAGCGGGGCAGGCACAGATACGCAGTATTTT
CASSDHSGAGTDTQYF
>TRBJ2-1|NA|15|TRBV6-5
TGTGCCAGCAGTTACGGGCAGCCAGAGCCCAATGAGCAGTTCTTC
CASSYGQPEPNEQFF
>TRBJ1-2|TRBD1|13|TRBV19
TGTGCCAGTAGCCTACAGGGGAACTATGGCTACACCTTC
CASSLQGNYGYTF
>TRBJ2-7|TRBD1|16|TRBV25-1
TGTGCCAGCAGTGGTCTCCGGGACAGGGCTTCCCACGAGCAGTACTTC
CASSGLRDRASHEQYF
>TRBJ1-5|NA|13|TRBV6-2/TRBV6-3
TGTGCCAGCAGTTGGGGCAGGGATCAGCCCCAGCATTTT
CASSWGRDQPQHF
>TRBJ2-2|TRBD2|17|TRBV2
TGTGCCAGCAGTGTGACTAGCGGGTCCCTGAACACCGGGGAGCTGTTTTTT
CASSVTSGSLNTGELFF
>TRBJ1-1|TRBD1|14|TRBV7-9
TGTGCCAGCAGCTTACAGGGGGGTCGCACTGAAGCTTTCTTT
CASSLQGGRTEAFF
>TRBJ2-7|NA|13|TRBV7-9
TGTGCCAGCAGTCCTGCTTGGGGGGACGAGCAGTACTTC
CASSPAWGDEQYF
>TRBJ2-7|TRBD2|16|TRBV7-2
TGTGCCAGCAGCTTAGCTGCCCCGGGACTAGGGGTCGAGCAGTACTTC
CASSLAAPGLGVEQYF
>TRBJ1-1|NA|14|TRBV29-1
TGCAGCGTTGAAATCGAACTGCCCGGCACTGAAGCTTTCTTT
CSVEIELPGTEAFF
>TRBJ1-1|NA|15|TRBV3-1/TRBV3-2
TGTGCCAGCAGCCAAGGCAGGGCGTACGGCACTGAAGCTTTCTTT
CASSQGRAYGTEAFF
>TRBJ2-1|TRBD1|13|TRBV5-5
TGTGCCAGCAGCTTGAGGGGGCCTAATGAGCAGTTCTTC
CASSLRGPNEQFF
>TRBJ2-7|TRBD2|16|TRBV3-1/TRBV3-2
TGTGCCAGCAGCCAAGATCTACTAGCGGGCCTCTACGAGCAGTACTTC
CASSQDLLAGLYEQYF
>TRBJ1-4|TRBD1|14|TRBV19
TGTGCCAGTAGTCGACAGGGGTTTAATGAAAAACTGTTTTTT
CASSRQGFNEKLFF
>TRBJ2-2|TRBD1|15|TRBV7-6
TGTGCCAGCAGCCCGGACAGGGGGCGTACCGGGGAGCTGTTTTTT
CASSPDRGRTGELFF
>TRBJ2-5|NA|13|TRBV29-1
TGCAGCGTTGAAGGAACGGACCAAGAGACCCAGTACTTC
CSVEGTDQETQYF
>TRBJ1-4|NA|16|TRBV3-1/TRBV3-2
TGTGCCAGCAGCCAAGATCTTGGACAGAATAATGAAAAACTGTTTTTT
CASSQDLGQNNEKLFF
>TRBJ1-3|NA|23|TRBV7-9
TGTGCCAGCAGCAGCAGTGCGGGCAGGGGTGGGCCGATGGTGCCGATACAGGGAAACACCATATATTTT
CASSSSAGRGGPMVPIQGNTIYF
>TRBJ2-3|TRBD2|17|TRBV24-1
TGTGCCACCAGTCTTCCCCCCGGGGGGGGGCAGGGAGATACGCAGTATTTT
CATSLPPGGGQGDTQYF
>TRBJ1-1|NA|15|TRBV29-1
TGCAGCGTTGTAAGGCAGGGAACTCTGAACACTGAAGCTTTCTTT
CSVVRQGTLNTEAFF
>TRBJ2-1|TRBD2|15|TRBV5-1
TGCGCCAGCAGCTTCAACGGGAGGGAGTACAATGAGCAGTTCTTC
CASSFNGREYNEQFF
>TRBJ1-6|NA|17|TRBV4-3
TGCGCCAGCAGCCAAGATCTGGAGAGCTCCTATAATTCACCCCTCCACTTT
CASSQDLESSYNSPLHF
>TRBJ1-1|NA|13|TRBV5-1
TGCGCCAGCAGTGGCAGCGACAACACTGAAGCTTTCTTT
CASSGSDNTEAFF
>TRBJ1-4|NA|13|TRBV7-2
TGTGCCAGCACACAGGGAGTTAATGAAAAACTGTTTTTT
CASTQGVNEKLFF
>TRBJ2-7|TRBD1|13|TRBV29-1
TGCAGCGTGGGGGGACAGGGTATGAGCGAGCAGTACTTC
CSVGGQGMSEQYF